Following are 10 T cell receptor beta chains from one sample sequenced in a study of immune evolution from preneoplasia to lung adenocarcinoma listed by TCRdb under 2021. Library creation used the immunoSEQ multiplex PCR assay. TCRdb carries this immuneACCESS record with in-frame sequences only. Its versions omit some clonotypes, under half of them owing to an unresolved V gene in the studies checked, with the rest unexplained. Present in this sample are 4,500 to 5,500 clones, around 76% of which were seen just once. Around 10% of the sample belongs to the ten largest clones. Sequencing was carried out using FFPE minimally invasive lung adenocarcinoma tissue. This specimen's cell subset or site label, per the study, means: micro-invasive lung adenocarcinoma (MIA). The receptors come from a person between 65 and 79 years old with lung adenocarcinoma.

A word on this clone: Within the sample, other DNA sequences also encode this same CDR3. V gene TRBV5-1 combines with J gene TRBJ1-2; no clear D. Trimming shortened V by 0 bases and J by 9 bases, and 9 bases separated the two germline ends. The germline V gene has CDR1 SGHRS and CDR2 YFSETQ. The CDR3 runs 12 residues. As DNA, the CDR3 is TGCGCCAGCAGCTTGGACGGCAAAAGCTACACCTTC. Protein: CASSLDGKSYTF.

The chain's CDR3 is CASSEPFRYEQYF. The CDR3 coding sequence is TGTGCCAGCAGTGAACCCTTCCGGTACGAGCAGTACTTC. The rearrangement uses TRBV2 and TRBJ2-7; unclear D gene. This CDR3 spans 13 amino acids. With 2 bases removed from V and 4 bases from J, the gap between germline ends came to 9 bases. From germline, CDR1 is SNHLY and CDR2 FYNNEI.

The chain uses TRBV6-4 and TRBJ2-2, with 7 bases identical to TRBD2. After removal of 4 bases from V and 6 bases from J, the junction contained 8 bases not matched to a gene. CDR1 and CDR2 from the germline V gene are MRHNA and SNTAGT. There are 15 residues in the CDR3. The CDR3, as DNA: TGTGCCAGCAGTGTCGAGGGAGGGCCCTCCGGGGAGCTGTTTTTT. Translation: CASSVEGGPSGELFF.

The chain couples TRBV9 to TRBJ2-2, with TRBD2 as a possible D gene (6 bases). Trimming cost V 4 bases and J 5 bases, with 15 bases left between them. The CDR3 is made up of 15 amino acids. Per the germline V gene, CDR1 is SGDLS and CDR2 is YYNGEE. CDR3 nucleotide sequence: TGTGCCAGCAGCCCTCTAACGGGAGTGACCGGGGAGCTGTTTTTT. Its protein is CASSPLTGVTGELFF.

This clone is termed large. The gene calls are TRBV6-4 and TRBJ2-3, with 13 bases identical to TRBD2. The germline gives CDR1 MRHNA, CDR2 SNTAGT. The CDR3 sequence is 16 residues long. V gave up 2 bases and J gave up 4 bases; unmatched junction bases: 3. CDR3 sequence (DNA): TGTGCCAGCAGTGACCCGACTAGCGGGAGGCCAGATACGCAGTATTTT. This codes for CASSDPTSGRPDTQYF.

This clone came up a few times. The J gene is TRBJ2-7, the V gene TRBV2; D may be TRBD2 (5 bases). The germline gives CDR1 SNHLY, CDR2 FYNNEI. CDR3 length: 14 amino acids. V lost 6 bases to trimming and J lost 1 base, with 13 bases between them. The CDR3 reads CASSGDLGSYEQYF. CDR3 in DNA: TGTGCCAGCAGCGGGGATCTTGGTTCCTACGAGCAGTACTTC.

This clone occurred a few times. This chain links TRBV10-2 with TRBJ2-3, with unresolved D. The CDR3 has 14 amino acids. Per germline, CDR1 WSHSY and CDR2 SAAADI. Trimming removed 7 bases at V and 3 bases at J, with 14 bases between. The CDR3 DNA reads TGCGCCAGCACCGAAAGGGTTCGGACAGATACGCAGTATTTT. Translated: CASTERVRTDTQYF.

The chain couples TRBV14 to TRBJ2-7; D is undetermined. This CDR3 is 12 amino acids long. Germline CDR1 reads SGHDN; CDR2 reads FVKESK. The germline V and J ends were trimmed by 3 bases and 2 bases, with 5 bases remaining between them. This CDR3 is CASSHQPYEQYF. Here the CDR3 DNA reads TGTGCCAGCAGCCACCAACCCTACGAGCAGTACTTC.

V is TRBV4-2 and J is TRBJ2-1; 8 positions agree with TRBD2. Trimming cost V 0 bases and J 0 bases; bases outside gene matches: 4. This CDR3 is built from 17 residues. The germline gives CDR1 LGHNA, CDR2 YNFKEQ. This chain's CDR3 is CASSQEGTRSSYNEQFF. CDR3 in DNA: TGTGCCAGCAGCCAAGAGGGGACTAGAAGCTCCTACAATGAGCAGTTCTTC.

This clone was observed once. The rearrangement joins TRBV5-4 to TRBJ2-5; the match to TRBD2 covers 9 bases. CDR1 and CDR2 (germline): SGHNT, YYREEE (reference sequence). Trimming cost V 0 bases and J 4 bases; bases outside gene matches: 10. This CDR3 spans 17 amino acids. The CDR3 protein is CASSLGGGRAGLETQYF. CDR3 nucleotide sequence: TGTGCCAGCAGCTTGGGTGGCGGGAGGGCAGGTTTAGAGACCCAGTACTTC.